This is a list of T cell receptor beta chains from one sample in a study of cytomegalovirus exposure and HLA in healthy donors. Here immunoSEQ multiplex PCR was the method, and the copy in TCRdb shows in-frame clones only, minus some. The sample contains 150,000 to 200,000 clones, approximately 11% of which appear only once. The sequenced material came from PBMCs. These receptors were taken from a man aged 50-60 years in good health and CMV-seropositive. The CDR3 runs from the conserved cysteine through the conserved F or W. D genes are given only for firm matches. The size field is filled for only some rows; it gives once, few, many or a size class.

>TRBJ2-1|TRBV7-2|.|.
TGTGCCAGCAGCTTAGTCGTGGGGCCCTCCTACAATGAGCAGTTCTTC
CASSLVVGPSYNEQFF
>TRBJ1-3|TRBV19|.|.
TGTGCCAGTAGTATAGCCGGCTCTGGAAACACCATATATTTT
CASSIAGSGNTIYF
>TRBJ2-6|TRBV5-1|TRBD1|.
TGCGCCAGCAGCCCATCTCGGACAGGCAGCTCTGGGGCCAACGTCCTGACTTTC
CASSPSRTGSSGANVLTF
>TRBJ1-1|TRBV7-3|.|few
TGTGCCAGCAGTGGCGGGGGGGGCGGGAGCACTGAAGCTTTCTTT
CASSGGGGGSTEAFF
>TRBJ2-1|TRBV27|TRBD2|.
TGTGCCAGCAGTTTACTAGCGGGGGCGGTGGGTGAGCAGTTCTTC
CASSLLAGAVGEQFF
>TRBJ1-1|TRBV5-4|TRBD1|.
TGTGCCAGCAGCTCGGACAGGGGGAGGACTGAAGCTTTCTTT
CASSSDRGRTEAFF
>TRBJ2-5|TRBV6-6|.|.
TGTGCCAGCAGTTACGTCTTCCAAGAGACCCAGTACTTC
CASSYVFQETQYF
>TRBJ1-1|TRBV9|.|.
TGTGCCAGCAGCGAGACTCTTTGGGCTGAAGCTTTCTTT
CASSETLWAEAFF
>TRBJ2-3|TRBV7-9|.|few
TGTGCCAGCAGTTTTAACACAGGGAACACAGATACGCAGTATTTT
CASSFNTGNTDTQYF
>TRBJ2-5|TRBV5-4|.|few
TGTGCCAGCAGCTATGGAGGGGGGGCCCAAGAGACCCAGTACTTC
CASSYGGGAQETQYF
>TRBJ2-3|TRBV10-3|.|few
TGTGCCATCAGACCGGGACTCATGACGGATACGCAGTATTTT
CAIRPGLMTDTQYF
>TRBJ2-7|TRBV2|.|few
TGTGCCAGCAGCCGCGGACAATTCTACGAGCAGTACTTC
CASSRGQFYEQYF
>TRBJ1-3|TRBV5-1|.|.
TGCGCCAGCAGCCAGGACAGTCTGGACACCATATATTTT
CASSQDSLDTIYF
>TRBJ1-6|TRBV6-1|.|.
TGTGCCAGCAGTGAAGCCGGTAATTCACCCCTCCACTTT
CASSEAGNSPLHF
>TRBJ1-5|TRBV27|.|.
TGTGCCAGCAGTCCGGGTGGAGCTCAGCCCCAGCATTTT
CASSPGGAQPQHF
>TRBJ2-3|TRBV4-3|.|.
TGCGCCAGCAGCCGTGACTTAGATACGCAGTATTTT
CASSRDLDTQYF
>TRBJ1-2|TRBV10-3|.|few
TGTGCCATCAGCGAGACAGAAACTAACTATGGCTACACCTTC
CAISETETNYGYTF
>TRBJ1-3|TRBV9|TRBD1|.
TGTGCCAGCAGCGCACCGGGACAGGGGTTGACTGGAAACACCATATATTTT
CASSAPGQGLTGNTIYF
>TRBJ1-2|TRBV5-4|.|few
TGTGCCAGCAGCTTGGAGCGGTACTATGGCTACACCTTC
CASSLERYYGYTF
>TRBJ2-5|TRBV5-1|.|.
TGCGCCAGCAGCCGAGTTACCACAGGTCCTTTAGGAGAGACCCAGTACTTC
CASSRVTTGPLGETQYF
>TRBJ1-3|TRBV4-3|.|.
TGCGCCAGCAGCCAAGATCTAGGGGCTGGAAACACCATATATTTT
CASSQDLGAGNTIYF
>TRBJ1-3|TRBV19|TRBD1|few
TGTGCCAGTACCACCCACTGGGACAGCACTGGAAACACCATATATTTT
CASTTHWDSTGNTIYF
>TRBJ1-1|TRBV5-6|.|.
TGTGCCAGCAGCCTTCTTACAGGGCTGAACACTGAAGCTTTCTTT
CASSLLTGLNTEAFF
>TRBJ1-1|TRBV7-2|.|.
TGTGCCAGCAGCATACAGAAACTGAACACTGAAGCTTTCTTT
CASSIQKLNTEAFF
>TRBJ2-6|TRBV4-2|TRBD1|.
TGTGCCAGCAGCCTCCCGGGACAGGGGGCCAACGTCCTGACTTTC
CASSLPGQGANVLTF
>TRBJ2-5|TRBV5-6|.|.
TGTGCCAGCAGCCGACGAGGGGGAGAGACCCAGTACTTC
CASSRRGGETQYF
>TRBJ2-5|TRBV5-4|TRBD1|.
TGTGCCAGCAGCCGAATCGACAGGGTCGGGGAGACCCAGTACTTC
CASSRIDRVGETQYF
>TRBJ2-3|TRBV7-9|TRBD2|.
TGTGCCAGCAGCTTCACTAGCGGTGGGGATACGCAGTATTTT
CASSFTSGGDTQYF
>TRBJ1-5|TRBV19|TRBD1|.
TGTGCCAGTTCTTGGGACAGGGCTCGACAGCCCCAGCATTTT
CASSWDRARQPQHF